What follows are 30 T cell receptor beta chains derived from one specimen sequenced in a study of T cells after yellow fever vaccination. TCRdb independently ran MiXCR on the 5' RACE reads; one entry per CDR3 protein. This table holds 500,000 to 650,000 distinct CDR3 sequences, 17% found once. The material sequenced was PBMCs, taken 4 to 6 days after the first yellow fever vaccination. These receptors were collected from a man between 18 and 35 years old who received the YFV17D yellow fever vaccine.

The chain combines TRBV6-1 with TRBJ2-1; 9 bases match TRBD2. CDR1 is MNHNS and CDR2 is SASEGT in the germline V gene. The length of the CDR3 is 15 residues. V was pared by 6 bases and J by 2 bases, with 5 bases of the junction left unmatched. The CDR3 nucleotides read TGTGCCAGCAGCCAAAGCGGGGGGACCTACAATGAGCAGTTCTTC. It codes for CASSQSGGTYNEQFF.

This chain links TRBV3-1 with TRBJ2-1; D call uncertain. Germline-derived CDR1 and CDR2 are LGHDT and YNNKEL (reference sequence). The length of the CDR3 is 18 residues. The germline V and J ends were trimmed by 1 base and 2 bases, with 18 bases remaining between them. CDR3 loop: CASSQVSLELRPYNEQFF. The CDR3 region has the DNA TGTGCCAGCAGCCAAGTAAGCCTGGAGCTCCGGCCCTACAATGAGCAGTTCTTC.

V is TRBV9 and J is TRBJ2-3; D not certain. The V end lost 3 bases, the J end lost 0 bases, and 11 bases lay between the germline ends. CDR1 SGDLS and CDR2 YYNGEE come from the germline V gene. The CDR3 totals 15 residues. CDR3 in amino acids: CASSGSPPSTDTQYF. CDR3 DNA: TGTGCCAGCAGCGGCAGTCCCCCTAGCACAGATACGCAGTATTTT.

This clonotype has a handful of counts. This chain connects TRBV7-2 to TRBJ2-7, with TRBD1 identical over 7 bases. Germline V CDR1 and CDR2: SGHTA, FQGNSA. CDR3 size: 15 residues. The V and J ends lost 5 bases and 3 bases, in that order; junction bases with no gene match: 10. The CDR3 bases are TGTGCCAGCAGCCCCGGTCCAGGGGGAATCTACGAGCAGTACTTC. Translation gives CASSPGPGGIYEQYF.

The CDR3 sequence is CASSLAARYEQYV. The CDR3 coding sequence is TGTGCCAGCAGTTTAGCTGCACGGTACGAGCAGTACGTC. The rearrangement links TRBV28 to TRBJ2-7; D is uncertain. The length of the CDR3 is 13 residues. V lost 2 bases to trimming and J lost 4 bases, with 9 bases between them. CDR1 and CDR2 (germline): MDHEN, SYDVKM.

This clonotype showed up just a few times. The chain has TRBV6-2 or TRBV6-3 and TRBJ1-2, with TRBD1 as a possible D gene (6 bases). The V gene's germline CDR1 is MNHEY and CDR2 SVGEGT. The V gene lost 2 bases and the J gene lost 2 bases, with 12 bases spanning the gap. The CDR3 contains 15 residues. CDR3 amino acids: CASSYGQLQNYGYTF. In DNA, the CDR3 is TGTGCCAGCAGTTACGGACAGCTTCAAAACTATGGCTACACCTTC.

This clonotype has only a few counts. This chain uses TRBV5-1 with TRBJ2-7; D call uncertain. V lost 4 bases, J lost 0 bases, and 17 bases lay in between. CDR1 is SGHRS and CDR2 is YFSETQ in the germline V gene. The CDR3 covers 16 residues. The chain's CDR3 is CASSPGVGGASYEQYF. The CDR3 DNA sequence: TGCGCCAGCAGCCCCGGCGTCGGCGGAGCCTCCTACGAGCAGTACTTC. The full variable domain, completed using reference TRBV5-1 and TRBJ2-7, is KAGVTQTPRYLIKTRGQQVTLSCSPISGHRSVSWYQQTPGQGLQFLFEYFSETQRNKGNFPGRFSGRQFSNSRSEMNVSTLELGDSALYLCASSPGVGGASYEQYFGPGTRLTVT.

V usage is TRBV6-5 and J usage is TRBJ1-2; the D gene is possibly TRBD1 (5 bases). The CDR3 consists of 15 residues. The ends were cut back, 0 bases at V and 8 bases at J, with 16 bases in the middle. Germline loops: CDR1 MNHEY, CDR2 SVGAGI. This CDR3 reads CASSYSGWGAGGYTF. The CDR3 nucleotides read TGTGCCAGCAGTTACTCGGGTTGGGGCGCAGGGGGCTACACCTTC.

The chain employs TRBV5-1 and TRBJ2-2; tentatively, D is TRBD2 (6 bases). The CDR3 is made up of 16 amino acids. Trimming cost V 4 bases and J 0 bases, with 13 bases left between them. Germline-derived CDR1 and CDR2 are SGHRS and YFSETQ. CDR3: CASSGRTSANTGELFF. CDR3 in DNA: TGCGCCAGCAGCGGGAGGACATCGGCGAACACCGGGGAGCTGTTTTTT.

The chain has TRBV28 and TRBJ2-7; 7 bases map to TRBD2. The CDR3 has 14 residues. The V and J ends lost 5 bases and 0 bases, in that order; junction bases with no gene match: 4. The germline gives CDR1 MDHEN, CDR2 SYDVKM. The chain's CDR3 is CASSGWGGSYEQYV. CDR3 in DNA: TGTGCCAGCAGTGGTTGGGGGGGCTCCTACGAGCAGTACGTC.

In its sample, this clonotype was seen a few times. The chain couples TRBV7-9 to TRBJ2-5, with D possibly matching TRBD2 (6 bases). The germline gives CDR1 SEHNR, CDR2 FQNEAQ (reference sequence). This CDR3 is built from 13 residues. V was clipped by 8 bases and J by 2 bases, with 12 bases between them. CDR3 protein: CASLRGRQETQYF. CDR3 nucleotide sequence: TGTGCCAGCCTGCGGGGTCGTCAAGAGACCCAGTACTTC.

CDR3 sequence (DNA): TGCGCCAGCAGCCGCTACAGGGAGGCAAAGGAGACCCAGTACTTC. Translated: CASSRYREAKETQYF. The rearrangement joins TRBV4-1 to TRBJ2-5; D possibly matches TRBD1 or TRBD2 (6 bases each). This CDR3 comprises 15 residues. The V end lost 4 bases, the J end lost 5 bases, and 17 bases lay between the germline ends. Looked up from germline, CDR1 is MGHRA and CDR2 is YSYEKL.

The chain is built from TRBV4-1 and TRBJ2-1; 8 positions agree with TRBD2. The CDR3 sequence is 16 residues long. The V segment lost 3 bases and the J segment 1 base; nucleotides outside the gene matches: 5. CDR1 and CDR2 (germline): MGHRA, YSYEKL. As DNA, the CDR3 is TGCGCCAGCAGCCATCGGGGGGGGCCTTCCTACAATGAGCAGTTCTTC. Amino acids: CASSHRGGPSYNEQFF.

This clonotype was found once. With a much larger clone just one base away, this may be a read error. The V gene is TRBV6-5, the J gene TRBJ2-1; weak D call: TRBD1 (6 bases). The CDR3 sequence is 15 residues long. V lost 0 bases to trimming and J lost 0 bases, with 6 bases between them. Germline V CDR1 and CDR2: MNHEY, SVGAGI. CDR3 in DNA: TGTGCCAGCAGTTACTCGGGGGCCTCCTACAATGAGCAGTTCTTC. Amino acids: CASSYSGASYNEQFF.

This rearrangement joins TRBV29-1 to TRBJ2-1, with 8 bases identical to TRBD1. From germline, CDR1 is SQVTM and CDR2 ANQGSEA. J was trimmed by 1 base and V by 6 bases; bases with no gene match: 5. This CDR3 region has 14 residues. The DNA of the CDR3 is TGCAGCGTCAAGGACAGGGAGTCCTACAATGAGCAGTTCTTC. Protein: CSVKDRESYNEQFF.

This clonotype was observed at least ten times. The gene calls are TRBV5-5 and TRBJ2-5, with 11 positions matching TRBD2. The CDR3 covers 15 residues. V lost 1 base, J lost 5 bases, and 4 bases stayed unmatched. The germline V gene encodes CDR1 SGHKS and CDR2 YYEKEE (reference sequence). CDR3: CASSLNSGGAETQYF. In nucleotides, the CDR3 is TGTGCCAGCAGCTTGAATAGCGGGGGGGCCGAGACCCAGTACTTC.

V gene TRBV28 combines with J gene TRBJ2-5, with 7 nucleotides matching TRBD1. The CDR3 extends over 14 amino acids. V dropped 6 bases and J dropped 3; count of bases not matched to a gene: 7. Looked up from germline, CDR1 is MDHEN and CDR2 is SYDVKM. This CDR3 reads CASRPWTGKETQYF. The CDR3 nucleotides read TGTGCCAGCAGACCGTGGACAGGAAAAGAGACCCAGTACTTC.

Only a few counts were recorded for this clonotype. V and J are TRBV20-1 and TRBJ2-7; a possible D gene is TRBD1 (6 bases). CDR1 is DFQATT, CDR2 SNEGSKA, per germline (reference sequence). Deletions cut 4 bases from V and 1 base from J, with 11 bases between. The length of the CDR3 is 13 residues. CDR3 sequence reads: CSAKDSSSYEQYF. CDR3 sequence (DNA): TGCAGTGCTAAGGACAGTTCATCCTACGAGCAGTACTTC.

This clonotype was recorded many times. The rearrangement links TRBV12-3 or TRBV12-4 to TRBJ1-1; perhaps TRBD1 as D (6 bases). With 2 bases removed from V and 4 bases from J, the gap between germline ends came to 8 bases. CDR3 length equals 13 residues. The CDR3: CASSLYRATEAFF. CDR3 DNA sequence: TGTGCCAGCAGTTTATACAGGGCCACTGAAGCTTTCTTT.

This clonotype was picked up a small number of times. The genes are TRBV9 and TRBJ2-1; D might be TRBD1 (5 bases). The CDR3 totals 12 residues. The germline V gene encodes CDR1 SGDLS and CDR2 YYNGEE. The V end lost 0 bases, the J end lost 12 bases, and 10 bases lay between the germline ends. CDR3 coding DNA: TGTGCCAGCAGCGTAGATCAGGGTTTGCAGTTCTTC. Its translation is CASSVDQGLQFF.

This chain links TRBV6-5 with TRBJ2-2; tentatively, D is TRBD1 or TRBD2 (5 bases each). The germline gives CDR1 MNHEY, CDR2 SVGAGI. Trimming left V 3 bases short and J 6 bases short, with 17 bases between. The CDR3 contains 16 residues. The CDR3 DNA reads as TGTGCCAGCAGTTATCTGGGTGGGGCCGGGGCCGGGGAGCTGTTTTTT. It encodes CASSYLGGAGAGELFF.

The chain links TRBV10-2 to TRBJ1-1; D unresolved. This CDR3 is 13 amino acids long. V dropped 7 bases and J dropped 3 bases, with 12 bases sitting between them. CDR1 is WSHSY and CDR2 is SAAADI in the germline V gene. This chain's CDR3 is CASNGGRDTEAFF. Here the CDR3 DNA reads TGCGCCAGCAACGGAGGGCGGGACACTGAAGCTTTCTTT.

This sequence joins TRBV7-3 and TRBJ2-2; 10 positions agree with TRBD1. Looked up from germline, CDR1 is SGHTA and CDR2 is FQGTGA. The J segment lost 4 bases and the V segment lost 9 bases, leaving 8 bases of the junction unmatched. The CDR3 has 15 residues. CDR3 sequence reads: CASGSGQGLTGELFF. CDR3 bases: TGTGCCAGTGGCTCGGGACAGGGGCTCACCGGGGAGCTGTTTTTT.

The rearrangement links TRBV29-1 to TRBJ1-2, with 8 bases fitting TRBD1. Germline values: CDR1 SQVTM, CDR2 ANQGSEA. V shed 7 bases, J shed 4 bases, and the junction held 5 bases outside the gene matches. This CDR3 is built from 12 residues. CDR3 region: CSALTGVYGYTF. Here the CDR3 DNA reads TGCAGCGCATTGACAGGGGTCTATGGCTACACCTTC.

The chain combines TRBV4-1 with TRBJ1-4, with no clear D. The CDR3 extends over 13 amino acids. CDR1 is MGHRA and CDR2 is YSYEKL in the germline V gene. The germline V and J ends were trimmed by 3 bases and 7 bases, with 9 bases remaining between them. The CDR3 loop is CASSQARGEKLFF. CDR3 nucleotide sequence: TGCGCCAGCAGCCAGGCCCGGGGTGAAAAACTGTTTTTT.

This clonotype showed up just a few times. The CDR3 reads CASSLLAGGPTDNEQFF. The CDR3 coding sequence is TGTGCCAGCAGTTTGCTAGCGGGGGGCCCCACCGACAATGAGCAGTTCTTC. V and J are TRBV28 and TRBJ2-1, with 11 bases lining up with TRBD2. CDR3 length: 17 amino acids. Germline V gene lookup returns CDR1 MDHEN and CDR2 SYDVKM. Trimming took 3 bases from V and 5 from J; bases not matched to a gene: 9.

This clonotype has a single count. V and J are TRBV5-1 and TRBJ1-1; no reliable D call. Germline V gene data show CDR1 as SGHRS and CDR2 as YFSETQ. This CDR3 region has 15 residues. Trimming cost V 0 bases and J 6 bases, with 15 bases left between them. CDR3 DNA sequence: TGCGCCAGCAGCTTGGCCGGCTTTAGTGGAGCTGAAGCTTTCTTT. This encodes CASSLAGFSGAEAFF.

On this clonotype: With a much larger clone just one base away, this may be a read error. V usage is TRBV6-5 and J usage is TRBJ2-3; no definite D call. V shed 2 bases and J shed 7 bases, with 4 bases lying between them. There are 11 residues in the CDR3. Germline CDR1 MNHEY, CDR2 SVGAGI. The CDR3, as DNA: TGTGCCAGCAGTTACCGATATACGCAGTATTTT. It yields the protein CASSYRYTQYF.

V is TRBV6-2 or TRBV6-3 and J is TRBJ2-1; possibly TRBD1 or TRBD2 for D (6 bases each). The germline V gene encodes CDR1 MNHEY and CDR2 SVGEGT. This CDR3 region has 15 residues. Trimming cost V 2 bases and J 4 bases, with 12 bases left between them. The CDR3 here is CASSYDGGGYNEQFF. The CDR3 nucleotides read TGTGCCAGCAGTTACGACGGAGGGGGGTACAATGAGCAGTTCTTC.

The chain recombines TRBV7-2 with TRBJ2-7; 9 bases are shared with TRBD1. J lost 5 bases, V lost 1 base, and 3 bases had no gene match. The germline gives CDR1 SGHTA, CDR2 FQGNSA. CDR3 length: 14 amino acids. The DNA of the CDR3 is TGTGCCAGCAGCTTAGTCGGGACAGGGAACGAGCAGTACTTC. Translation: CASSLVGTGNEQYF.